Presented here are 30 T cell receptor beta chains from one specimen sequenced in a study of blood T cell repertoires in COVID-19. Produced via immunoSEQ multiplex PCR; TCRdb's table is partial and in-frame only. The sample yields a few hundred thousand clones, roughly nine tenths seen once. The sample was PBMCs or T cells enriched from blood (not recorded which). The receptors derive from a human donor in a cohort exposed to, infected with or recovered from COVID-19 (not recorded which). The donor label of this sample is uncertain.

This chain links TRBV5-4 with TRBJ1-1; TRBD1 might be the D (5 bases). Trimming took 4 bases from V and 4 from J, leaving 14 bases between them. The V gene's germline CDR1 is SGHNT and CDR2 YYREEE (reference sequence). The CDR3 is 14 amino acids. The CDR3 here is CASSVQVEGTEAFF. The CDR3 region has the DNA TGTGCCAGCAGCGTACAGGTGGAAGGCACTGAAGCTTTCTTT.

The chain links TRBV5-1 to TRBJ2-1; 12 bases are shared with TRBD2. V gave up 10 bases and J gave up 3 bases; unmatched junction bases: 11. CDR1 and CDR2 from the germline V gene are SGHRS and YFSETQ. This CDR3 comprises 16 residues. This CDR3 reads CASQASGGAGYNEQFF. The DNA for the CDR3 is TGCGCCTCACAGGCTAGCGGGGGGGCGGGCTACAATGAGCAGTTCTTC.

The chain links TRBV6-5 to TRBJ2-7, with 8 bases that match TRBD1. Germline V lookup: CDR1 MNHEY, CDR2 SVGAGI. The CDR3 sequence is 14 residues long. The V segment lost 5 bases and the J segment 5 bases; nucleotides outside the gene matches: 8. CDR3 sequence: CASSLDRGHNEQYF. The CDR3 DNA reads as TGTGCCAGCAGTCTCGACAGGGGTCATAACGAGCAGTACTTC.

The CDR3: CASSLSWGRKLFF. CDR3 coding DNA: TGTGCCAGCAGTTTATCGTGGGGCCGAAAACTGTTTTTT. This chain uses TRBV27 with TRBJ1-4; tentatively, D is TRBD1 (5 bases). The CDR3 contains 13 residues. Germline values: CDR1 MNHEY, CDR2 SMNVEV (reference sequence). Trimming removed 0 bases from V and 10 bases from J, with 9 bases in between.

This chain links TRBV5-6 with TRBJ1-2, with 8 bases fitting TRBD1. Germline CDR1 is SGHDT and CDR2 is YYEEEE. The CDR3 is made up of 15 amino acids. V dropped 1 base and J dropped 7; count of bases not matched to a gene: 9. The CDR3 here is CASSLNQGAFAGYTF. DNA of the CDR3: TGTGCCAGCAGCTTGAACCAGGGGGCTTTTGCTGGCTACACCTTC.

V and J are TRBV10-3 and TRBJ2-2; 7 bases agree with TRBD1. The germline V gene has CDR1 ENHRY and CDR2 SYGVKD. The CDR3 runs to 16 residues. V lost 4 bases, J lost 4 bases, and 9 bases stayed unmatched. The CDR3 nucleotides read TGTGCCATCAGTGCTCAAGGGGGCGCCGGCACCGGGGAGCTGTTTTTT. Protein: CAISAQGGAGTGELFF.

This chain links TRBV11-2 with TRBJ1-1, with D tentatively TRBD1 (5 bases). V dropped 1 base and J dropped 4 bases, with 16 bases sitting between them. Germline CDR1 is SGHAT and CDR2 is FQNNGV. This CDR3 comprises 16 residues. The CDR3 bases are TGTGCCAGCAGCTTAGGGGCAGGGCCTTTGAGCACTGAAGCTTTCTTT. Its translation: CASSLGAGPLSTEAFF.

The chain carries TRBV21-1 and TRBJ1-5. TRBV21-1 is given as a pseudogene. The CDR3 loop spans 12 amino acids. The CDR3 DNA reads as TGTGCCAGCAGCAAAGAGACTAGGCCCCAGCATTTT. As protein: CASSKETRPQHF.

The chain uses TRBV4-2 and TRBJ2-7; D call uncertain. The length of the CDR3 is 13 residues. Germline V gives CDR1 LGHNA, CDR2 YNFKEQ. Trimming took 0 bases from V and 7 from J, leaving 10 bases between them. This CDR3 reads CASSQERNWEQYF. The DNA of the CDR3 is TGTGCCAGCAGCCAAGAGAGGAATTGGGAGCAGTACTTC.

The CDR3 bases are TGCAGTGCTAGTTCGGGATACGAGCAGTACTTC. As protein: CSASSGYEQYF. V and J are TRBV20-1 and TRBJ2-7; D perhaps matches TRBD2 (5 bases). CDR1 and CDR2 from the germline V gene are DFQATT and SNEGSKA (reference sequence). V lost 3 bases to trimming and J lost 4 bases, with 7 bases between them. This CDR3 spans 11 amino acids.

The table lists this clone with a count of one. The rearrangement uses TRBV6-5 and TRBJ1-5; D is unresolved. Germline values: CDR1 MNHEY, CDR2 SVGAGI. Trimming stripped 2 bases from V and 0 bases from J, with 11 bases between. CDR3 length: 16 amino acids. DNA for the CDR3: TGTGCCAGCAGTTACGCGATCGGAGGTAGCAATCAGCCCCAGCATTTT. Translating it yields CASSYAIGGSNQPQHF.

V and J are TRBV2 and TRBJ1-4; 9 nucleotides align to TRBD1. From germline, CDR1 is SNHLY and CDR2 FYNNEI. The CDR3 sequence is 16 residues long. Trimming removed 3 bases from V and 6 bases from J; junction bases left unmatched: 8. CDR3 coding DNA: TGTGCCAGCAGTGAGGATCAAGGACAGGGGTATGAAAAACTGTTTTTT. Its protein is CASSEDQGQGYEKLFF.

The V call is TRBV27, the J call TRBJ2-3, with 11 positions matching TRBD2. This CDR3 is built from 19 residues. Germline CDR1 and CDR2: MNHEY and SMNVEV (reference sequence). V lost 6 bases, J lost 0 bases, and 14 bases stayed unmatched. The CDR3 is CASSTIPPLAGVSTDTQYF. Written as DNA, the CDR3 is TGTGCCAGCAGCACTATTCCCCCACTAGCGGGGGTTAGCACAGATACGCAGTATTTT.

This clone was found a few times. The chain employs TRBV19 and TRBJ2-7; 9 positions match TRBD1. CDR1 is LNHDA, CDR2 SQIVND, per germline (reference sequence). V gave up 2 bases and J gave up 3 bases; unmatched junction bases: 5. The CDR3 is 15 residues long. CDR3 coding DNA: TGTGCCAGTAGTATATACGGGGACAGGGACTACGAGCAGTACTTC. This sequence encodes CASSIYGDRDYEQYF.

V is TRBV19 and J is TRBJ2-7; 13 positions match TRBD2. The CDR3 sequence is 17 residues long. Looked up from germline, CDR1 is LNHDA and CDR2 is SQIVND (reference sequence). The junction had 9 bases not matched to a gene; V was cut back by 3 bases and J by 4 bases. CDR3 loop: CASSIGLAGVGWYEQYF. Here the CDR3 DNA reads TGTGCCAGTAGTATCGGACTAGCGGGGGTCGGCTGGTACGAGCAGTACTTC. Based on the CDR3 plus reference TRBV19 and TRBJ2-7, the full variable domain is DGGITQSPKYLFRKEGQNVTLSCEQNLNHDAMYWYRQDPGQGLRLIYYSQIVNDFQKGDIAEGYSVSREKKESFPLTVTSAQKNPTAFYLCASSIGLAGVGWYEQYFGPGTRLTVT.

CDR3 residues: CASSLGAREQYF. The CDR3 nucleotides are TGTGCCAGCAGCTTAGGGGCACGAGAGCAGTACTTC. The V gene is TRBV11-3, the J gene TRBJ2-7; the D is unclear. V dropped 1 base and J dropped 7 bases, with 8 bases sitting between them. CDR1 and CDR2 (germline): SGHNT, YENEEA. The length of the CDR3 is 12 residues.

This clone was detected a few times. The rearrangement joins TRBV4-1 to TRBJ2-7, with no clear D. Germline lookup yields CDR1 MGHRA and CDR2 YSYEKL. Trimming removed 5 bases at V and 4 bases at J, with 12 bases between. The CDR3 runs 13 residues. For the CDR3, the DNA is TGCGCCAGCAGCATAGTTCCTGAATACGAGCAGTACTTC. This codes for CASSIVPEYEQYF.

The chain joins TRBV4-2 to TRBJ2-1, with 9 bases lining up with TRBD1. Germline V gives CDR1 LGHNA, CDR2 YNFKEQ. The trim removed 3 bases at V and 8 bases at J, leaving 11 bases unmatched. The CDR3 has 16 residues. The CDR3 spells CASSQAPGQGSDEQFF. In DNA form, the CDR3 reads TGTGCCAGCAGCCAGGCCCCGGGACAGGGATCCGATGAGCAGTTCTTC.

This clone was seen a single time. This chain connects TRBV18 to TRBJ1-1, with TRBD1 matching over 9 bases. The junction had 10 bases not matched to a gene; V was cut back by 4 bases and J by 1 base. CDR3 length: 17 residues. CDR1 is KGHSH, CDR2 LQKENI, per germline. The CDR3: CASSRLGPGQGNTEAFF. The CDR3 DNA sequence: TGTGCCAGCTCACGATTGGGACCGGGACAGGGGAACACTGAAGCTTTCTTT. The complete variable domain, with remaining parts taken from reference TRBV18 and TRBJ1-1, reads NAGVMQNPRHLVRRRGQEARLRCSPMKGHSHVYWYRQLPEEGLKFMVYLQKENIIDESGMPKERFSAEFPKEGPSILRIQQVVRGDSAAYFCASSRLGPGQGNTEAFFGQGTRLTVV.

The chain carries TRBV5-1 and TRBJ1-1; D is unclear. In germline, CDR1 is SGHRS, CDR2 YFSETQ. V shed 0 bases and J shed 8 bases, with 8 bases lying between them. The CDR3 spans 12 residues. For the CDR3, the DNA is TGCGCCAGCAGCTTGGCCGGCGGAGAAGCTTTCTTT. Translating gives CASSLAGGEAFF.

J is TRBJ1-6 and V is TRBV5-1; tentative D call: TRBD1 (6 bases). The V gene lost 2 bases and the J gene lost 13 bases, with 19 bases spanning the gap. The V gene's germline CDR1 is SGHRS and CDR2 YFSETQ. CDR3 length: 15 amino acids. Here the CDR3 DNA reads TGCGCCAGCAGCTTTGAGGACAGCCGACAATTTCCCCTCCACTTT. Translating it yields CASSFEDSRQFPLHF.

About this clone itself: Distinct nucleotide sequences in the sample also encode this CDR3. The chain is built from TRBV11-2 and TRBJ2-7; maybe TRBD2 (5 bases). The CDR3 has 14 amino acids. CDR1 and CDR2 from the germline V gene are SGHAT and FQNNGV. V was cut by 4 bases and J by 0 bases, with 10 bases left in between. CDR3 nucleotide sequence: TGTGCCAGCAGCTCTGGACTGGGCTCCTACGAGCAGTACTTC. Amino acid sequence: CASSSGLGSYEQYF. Full variable domain (rest looked up from reference TRBV11-2 and TRBJ2-7): EAGVAQSPRYKIIEKRQSVAFWCNPISGHATLYWYQQILGQGPKLLIQFQNNGVVDDSQLPKDRFSAERLKGVDSTLKIQPAKLEDSAVYLCASSSGLGSYEQYFGPGTRLTVT.

This clone was detected once. The chain joins TRBV6-2 or TRBV6-3 to TRBJ1-2, with 8 bases fitting TRBD1. The CDR3 covers 14 residues. Germline V gene sequence: CDR1 MNHEY, CDR2 SVGEGT. The V and J ends lost 2 bases and 8 bases, in that order; junction bases with no gene match: 7. CDR3 sequence (DNA): TGTGCCAGCAGTTACACGGACAGGGAAGACGGCTACACCTTC. Its translation is CASSYTDREDGYTF.

The chain links TRBV19 to TRBJ2-3; 11 bases line up with TRBD2. Germline assignment: CDR1 LNHDA and CDR2 SQIVND (reference sequence). Trimming took 8 bases from V and 5 from J; bases not matched to a gene: 3. There are 13 residues in the CDR3. The CDR3 sequence is CASRGLAEDTQYF. CDR3 DNA: TGTGCCAGTCGGGGACTAGCGGAAGATACGCAGTATTTT.

This chain's CDR3 is CASSYRLAGVYNEQFF. In DNA form, the CDR3 reads TGTGCCAGCAGCTATCGACTAGCGGGGGTATACAATGAGCAGTTCTTC. The chain combines TRBV11-2 with TRBJ2-1, with 12 bases lining up with TRBD2. The V gene's germline CDR1 is SGHAT and CDR2 FQNNGV. Losses at the gene ends were 4 bases for V and 4 bases for J; bases not matched to a gene: 5. The CDR3 runs 16 residues.

CDR3 protein: CASQDRAGNTIYF. CDR3 in DNA: TGTGCCAGCCAGGACAGAGCTGGAAACACCATATATTTT. The J gene is TRBJ1-3, the V gene TRBV9; a possible D gene is TRBD1 (6 bases). The germline V and J ends were trimmed by 7 bases and 2 bases, with 10 bases remaining between them. The CDR3 loop spans 13 amino acids. Per germline, CDR1 SGDLS and CDR2 YYNGEE.

The chain links TRBV10-1 to TRBJ2-1, with 9 bases that match TRBD2. The germline CDR1 and CDR2 sequences are WNHNN and SYGVQD (reference sequence). The CDR3 runs to 15 residues. Trimming took 4 bases from V and 1 from J; bases not matched to a gene: 2. CDR3 sequence: CASSASGGSYNEQFF. The CDR3 bases are TGCGCCAGCAGTGCCAGCGGGGGGTCCTACAATGAGCAGTTCTTC.

V usage is TRBV7-2 and J usage is TRBJ2-1, with 9 bases fitting TRBD2. The junction had 3 bases not matched to a gene; V was cut back by 5 bases and J by 1 base. This CDR3 has 15 residues. From germline, CDR1 is SGHTA and CDR2 FQGNSA. As DNA, the CDR3 is TGTGCCAGCAGCCCCAGCGGGGGGTCCTACAATGAGCAGTTCTTC. Amino acids: CASSPSGGSYNEQFF.

This chain's CDR3 is CASSLFGDYNEQFF. The DNA for the CDR3 is TGTGCCAGCAGTTTATTCGGGGATTACAATGAGCAGTTCTTC. The chain couples TRBV27 to TRBJ2-1; D is possibly TRBD2 (5 bases). The V gene lost 1 base and the J gene lost 4 bases, with 8 bases spanning the gap. The CDR3 contains 14 residues. Germline V gene sequence: CDR1 MNHEY, CDR2 SMNVEV (reference sequence).

V and J are TRBV2 and TRBJ1-1; weak D call: TRBD1 (6 bases). This CDR3 region has 17 residues. Trimming pared 7 bases from V and 4 bases from J, leaving 25 bases between. Per germline, CDR1 SNHLY and CDR2 FYNNEI. As DNA, the CDR3 is TGTGCCAGCACCCGTAGAGGCCCAGGGGAAAGTAGCACTGAAGCTTTCTTT. Protein: CASTRRGPGESSTEAFF. Filled out from reference TRBV2 and TRBJ1-1, the complete variable domain reads EPEVTQTPSHQVTQMGQEVILRCVPISNHLYFYWYRQILGQKVEFLVSFYNNEISEKSEIFDDQFSVERPDGSNFTLKIRSTKLEDSAMYFCASTRRGPGESSTEAFFGQGTRLTVV.